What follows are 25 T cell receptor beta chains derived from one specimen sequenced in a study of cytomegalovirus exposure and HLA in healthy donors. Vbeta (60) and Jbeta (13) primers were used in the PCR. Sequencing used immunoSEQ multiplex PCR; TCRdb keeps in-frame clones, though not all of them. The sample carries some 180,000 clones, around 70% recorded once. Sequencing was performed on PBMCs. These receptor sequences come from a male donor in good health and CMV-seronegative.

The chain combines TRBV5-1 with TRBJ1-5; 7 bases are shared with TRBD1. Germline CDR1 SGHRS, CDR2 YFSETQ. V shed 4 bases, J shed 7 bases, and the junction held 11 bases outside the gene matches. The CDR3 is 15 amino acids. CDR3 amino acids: CASSPIPGGQQPQHF. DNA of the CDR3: TGCGCCAGCAGCCCGATTCCAGGGGGACAACAGCCCCAGCATTTT.

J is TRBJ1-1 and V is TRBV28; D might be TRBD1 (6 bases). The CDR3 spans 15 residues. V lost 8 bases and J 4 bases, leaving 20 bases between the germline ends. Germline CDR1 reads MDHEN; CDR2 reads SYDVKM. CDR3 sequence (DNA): TGTGCCAGCGGGTTACGGTTGGGAGGGGGCACTGAAGCTTTCTTT. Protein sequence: CASGLRLGGGTEAFF.

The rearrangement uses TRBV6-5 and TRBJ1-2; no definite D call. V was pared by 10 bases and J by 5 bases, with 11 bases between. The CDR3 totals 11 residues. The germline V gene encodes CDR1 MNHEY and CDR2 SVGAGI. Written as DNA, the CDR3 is TGTGCCACTAGGAGAGGGTATGGCTACACCTTC. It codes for CATRRGYGYTF.

CDR3: CASSRDRNTDTQYF. CDR3 DNA: TGTGCCAGCAGTCGGGACAGAAACACAGATACGCAGTATTTT. This chain uses TRBV6-1 with TRBJ2-3; 7 bases are shared with TRBD1. The ends lost 5 bases at V and 2 bases at J; junction bases unmatched: 4. Per the germline V gene, CDR1 is MNHNS and CDR2 is SASEGT. The CDR3 is 14 residues long.

The CDR3 DNA follows: TGTGCCAGCAGCGTAGGAGACCTCCGAGGAGAGCAGTTCTTC. Amino acids: CASSVGDLRGEQFF. The chain is built from TRBV9 and TRBJ2-1, with D hard to call. This CDR3 has 14 residues. Germline assignment: CDR1 SGDLS and CDR2 YYNGEE. The ends were cut back, 0 bases at V and 10 bases at J, with 14 bases in the middle.

The CDR3 sequence: CASTPAGPGQGAGGYTF. CDR3 bases: TGTGCCAGCACCCCTGCAGGGCCGGGACAGGGGGCAGGTGGCTACACCTTC. The chain couples TRBV5-6 to TRBJ1-2; the match to TRBD1 covers 12 bases. Trimming took 6 bases from V and 7 from J; bases not matched to a gene: 16. CDR1 is SGHDT, CDR2 YYEEEE, per germline. This CDR3 spans 17 amino acids.

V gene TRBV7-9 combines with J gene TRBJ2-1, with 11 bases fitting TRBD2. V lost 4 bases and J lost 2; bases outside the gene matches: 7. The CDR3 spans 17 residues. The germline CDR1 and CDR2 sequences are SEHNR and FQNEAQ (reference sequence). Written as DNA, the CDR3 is TGTGCCAGCAGCTACCCGGCTAGCGGGGGGACCTACAATGAGCAGTTCTTC. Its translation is CASSYPASGGTYNEQFF. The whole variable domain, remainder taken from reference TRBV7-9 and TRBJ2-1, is DTGVSQNPRHKITKRGQNVTFRCDPISEHNRLYWYRQTLGQGPEFLTYFQNEAQLEKSRLLSDRFSAERPKGSFSTLEIQRTEQGDSAMYLCASSYPASGGTYNEQFFGPGTRLTVL.

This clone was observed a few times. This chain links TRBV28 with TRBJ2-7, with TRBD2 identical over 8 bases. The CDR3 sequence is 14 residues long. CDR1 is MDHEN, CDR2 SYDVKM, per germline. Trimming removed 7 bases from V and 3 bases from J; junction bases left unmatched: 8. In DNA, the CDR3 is TGTGCCAGCACCATCCTAGCGGGCGGCTACGAGCAGTACTTC. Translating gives CASTILAGGYEQYF.

The CDR3 reads CASSPGQINQPQHF. The CDR3 nucleotides read TGTGCCAGCAGCCCGGGACAGATTAATCAGCCCCAGCATTTT. This chain connects TRBV9 to TRBJ1-5, with 7 bases lining up with TRBD1. Per germline, CDR1 SGDLS and CDR2 YYNGEE. This CDR3 is 14 amino acids long. V lost 4 bases to trimming and J lost 4 bases; unmatched junction nucleotides: 5. Drawing the rest from reference TRBV9 and TRBJ1-5, the complete variable domain is DSGVTQTPKHLITATGQRVTLRCSPRSGDLSVYWYQQSLDQGLQFLIQYYNGEERAKGNILERFSAQQFPDLHSELNLSSLELGDSALYFCASSPGQINQPQHFGDGTRLSIL.

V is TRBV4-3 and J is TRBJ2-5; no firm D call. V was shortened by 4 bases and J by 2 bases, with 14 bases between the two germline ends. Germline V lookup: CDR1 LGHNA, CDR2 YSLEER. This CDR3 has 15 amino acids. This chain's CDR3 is CASSRNHGGQETQYF. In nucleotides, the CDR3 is TGCGCCAGCAGCCGAAATCATGGCGGTCAAGAGACCCAGTACTTC.

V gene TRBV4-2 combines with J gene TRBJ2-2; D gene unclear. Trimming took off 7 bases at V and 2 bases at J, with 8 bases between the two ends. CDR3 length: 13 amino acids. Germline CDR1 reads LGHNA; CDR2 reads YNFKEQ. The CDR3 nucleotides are TGTGCCAGCAATTTGGGCAACACCGGGGAGCTGTTTTTT. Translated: CASNLGNTGELFF.

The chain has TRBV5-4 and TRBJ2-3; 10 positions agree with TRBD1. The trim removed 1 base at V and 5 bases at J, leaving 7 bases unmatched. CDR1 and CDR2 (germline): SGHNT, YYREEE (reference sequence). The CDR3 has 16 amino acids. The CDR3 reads CASSLLGTGVVDTQYF. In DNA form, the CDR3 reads TGTGCCAGCAGCTTGTTGGGGACAGGGGTGGTAGATACGCAGTATTTT. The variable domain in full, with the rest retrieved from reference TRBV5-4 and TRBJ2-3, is ETGVTQSPTHLIKTRGQQVTLRCSSQSGHNTVSWYQQALGQGPQFIFQYYREEENGRGNFPPRFSGLQFPNYSSELNVNALELDDSALYLCASSLLGTGVVDTQYFGPGTRLTVL.

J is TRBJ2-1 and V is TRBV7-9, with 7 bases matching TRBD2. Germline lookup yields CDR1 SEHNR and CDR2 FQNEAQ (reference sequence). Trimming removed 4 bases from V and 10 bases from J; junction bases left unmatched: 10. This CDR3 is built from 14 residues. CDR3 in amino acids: CASSWGGTSWEQFF. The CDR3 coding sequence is TGTGCCAGCAGCTGGGGGGGGACTTCATGGGAGCAGTTCTTC.

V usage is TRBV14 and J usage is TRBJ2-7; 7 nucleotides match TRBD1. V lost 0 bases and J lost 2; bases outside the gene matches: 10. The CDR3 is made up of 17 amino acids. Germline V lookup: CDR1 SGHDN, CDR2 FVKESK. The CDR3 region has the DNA TGTGCCAGCAGCCAAGAAGGCACCGGGACAGAAACCTACGAGCAGTACTTC. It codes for CASSQEGTGTETYEQYF.

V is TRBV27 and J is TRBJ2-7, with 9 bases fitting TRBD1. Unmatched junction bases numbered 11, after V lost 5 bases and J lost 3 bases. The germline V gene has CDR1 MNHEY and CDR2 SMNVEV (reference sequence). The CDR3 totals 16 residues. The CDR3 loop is CASSPPLLTGGYEQYF. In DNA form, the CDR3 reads TGTGCCAGCAGTCCTCCCTTATTGACAGGGGGCTACGAGCAGTACTTC.

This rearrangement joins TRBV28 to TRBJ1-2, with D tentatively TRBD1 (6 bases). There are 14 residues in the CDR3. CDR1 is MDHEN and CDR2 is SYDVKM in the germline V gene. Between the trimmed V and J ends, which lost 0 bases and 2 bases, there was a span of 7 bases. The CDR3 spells CASSLWGTNYGYTF. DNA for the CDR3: TGTGCCAGCAGTTTATGGGGGACAAACTATGGCTACACCTTC.

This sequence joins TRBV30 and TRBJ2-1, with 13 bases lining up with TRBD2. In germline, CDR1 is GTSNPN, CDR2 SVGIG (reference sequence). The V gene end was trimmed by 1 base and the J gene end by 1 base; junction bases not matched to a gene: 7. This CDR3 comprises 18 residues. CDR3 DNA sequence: TGTGCCTGGAGTGCTTCTAGGACTAGCGGGAGTTCCTACAATGAGCAGTTCTTC. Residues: CAWSASRTSGSSYNEQFF. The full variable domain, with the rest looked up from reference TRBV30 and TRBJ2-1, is SQTIHQWPATLVQPVGSPLSLECTVEGTSNPNLYWYRQAAGRGLQLLFYSVGIGQISSEVPQNLSASRPQDRQFILSSKKLLLSDSGFYLCAWSASRTSGSSYNEQFFGPGTRLTVL.

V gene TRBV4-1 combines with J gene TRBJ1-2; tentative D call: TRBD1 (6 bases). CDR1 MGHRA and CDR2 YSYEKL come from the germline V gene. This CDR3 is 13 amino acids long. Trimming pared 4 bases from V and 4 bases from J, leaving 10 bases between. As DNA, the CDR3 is TGCGCCAGCAGCCGCCCGGACAGCTATGGCTACACCTTC. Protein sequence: CASSRPDSYGYTF.

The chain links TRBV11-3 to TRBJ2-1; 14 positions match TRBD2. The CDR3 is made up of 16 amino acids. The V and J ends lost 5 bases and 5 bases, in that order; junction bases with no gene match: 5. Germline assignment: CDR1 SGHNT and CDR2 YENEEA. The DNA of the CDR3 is TGTGCCAGCAGCACCAGACTAGCGGGAGGGCACAATGAGCAGTTCTTC. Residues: CASSTRLAGGHNEQFF. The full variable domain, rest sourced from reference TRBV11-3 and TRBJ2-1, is EAGVVQSPRYKIIEKKQPVAFWCNPISGHNTLYWYLQNLGQGPELLIRYENEEAVDDSQLPKDRFSAERLKGVDSTLKIQPAELGDSAVYLCASSTRLAGGHNEQFFGPGTRLTVL.

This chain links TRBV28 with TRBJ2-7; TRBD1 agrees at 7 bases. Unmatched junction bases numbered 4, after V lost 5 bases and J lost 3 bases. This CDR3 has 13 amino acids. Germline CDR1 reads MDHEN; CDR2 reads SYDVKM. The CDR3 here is CASSVGQSYEQYF. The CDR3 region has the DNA TGTGCCAGCAGTGTGGGACAGAGCTACGAGCAGTACTTC.

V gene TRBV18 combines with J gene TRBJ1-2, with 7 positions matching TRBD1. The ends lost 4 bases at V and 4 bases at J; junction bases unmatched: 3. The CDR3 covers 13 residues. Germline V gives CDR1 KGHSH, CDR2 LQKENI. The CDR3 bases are TGTGCCAGCTCACGTTGGGACAGCTATGGCTACACCTTC. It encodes CASSRWDSYGYTF. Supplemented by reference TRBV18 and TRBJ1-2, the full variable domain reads NAGVMQNPRHLVRRRGQEARLRCSPMKGHSHVYWYRQLPEEGLKFMVYLQKENIIDESGMPKERFSAEFPKEGPSILRIQQVVRGDSAAYFCASSRWDSYGYTFGSGTRLTVV.

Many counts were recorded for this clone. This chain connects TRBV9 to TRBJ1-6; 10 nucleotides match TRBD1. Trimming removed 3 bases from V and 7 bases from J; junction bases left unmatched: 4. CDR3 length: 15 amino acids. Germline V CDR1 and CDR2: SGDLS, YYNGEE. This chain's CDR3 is CASSAPGQGNSPLHF. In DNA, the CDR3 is TGTGCCAGCAGCGCCCCGGGACAGGGGAATTCACCCCTCCACTTT.

This CDR3 reads CASSDLQGQRPQHF. The CDR3 bases are TGTGCCAGCAGTGATCTACAGGGCCAGAGGCCCCAGCATTTT. The chain recombines TRBV6-1 with TRBJ1-5, with D tentatively TRBD1 (6 bases). Per the germline V gene, CDR1 is MNHNS and CDR2 is SASEGT. The CDR3 covers 14 residues. V shed 3 bases and J shed 9 bases, with 15 bases lying between them.

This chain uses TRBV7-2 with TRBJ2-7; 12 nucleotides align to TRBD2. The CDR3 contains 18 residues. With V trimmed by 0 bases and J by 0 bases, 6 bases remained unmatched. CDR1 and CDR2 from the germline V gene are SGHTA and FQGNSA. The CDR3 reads CASSLATSGRILSYEQYF. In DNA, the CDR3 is TGTGCCAGCAGCTTAGCAACTAGCGGGAGGATTCTCTCCTACGAGCAGTACTTC.

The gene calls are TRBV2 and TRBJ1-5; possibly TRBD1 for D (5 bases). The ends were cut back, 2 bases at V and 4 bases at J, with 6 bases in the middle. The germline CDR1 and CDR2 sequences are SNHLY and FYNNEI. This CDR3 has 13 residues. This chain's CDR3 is CASSEQGNQPQHF. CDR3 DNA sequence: TGTGCCAGCAGTGAACAGGGTAATCAGCCCCAGCATTTT.